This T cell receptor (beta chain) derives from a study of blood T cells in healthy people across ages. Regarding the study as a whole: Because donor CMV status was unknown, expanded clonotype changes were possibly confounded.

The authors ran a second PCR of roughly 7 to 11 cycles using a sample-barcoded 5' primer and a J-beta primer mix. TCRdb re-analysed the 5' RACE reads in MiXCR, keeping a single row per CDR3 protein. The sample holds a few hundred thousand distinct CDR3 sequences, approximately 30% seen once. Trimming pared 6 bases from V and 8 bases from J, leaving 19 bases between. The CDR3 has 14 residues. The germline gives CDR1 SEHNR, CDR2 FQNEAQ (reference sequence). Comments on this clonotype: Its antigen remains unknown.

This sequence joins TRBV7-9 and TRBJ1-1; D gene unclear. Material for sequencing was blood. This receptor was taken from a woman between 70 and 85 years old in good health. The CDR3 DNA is TGTGCCAGCAGTAAGCTGCGCCGTGGAGTCGAAGCTTTCTTT. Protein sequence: CASSKLRRGVEAFF.